The entry below gives a single T cell receptor (beta chain) sequence along with its context. The antigen remains unidentified. Sequencing was performed with immunoSEQ multiplex PCR; in TCRdb, only in-frame clones are kept and a portion is missing. The repertoire includes around 110,000 clones, approximately 90% of them detected once, and around 1.4% sits in the top ten. This entry is derived from a study of T cell responses to AZD1222 COVID-19 vaccine. The study's findings and limits: Only six people who got AZD1222 tested seropositive at baseline. Donors were chiefly white British, with a greater number of females, and clonal diversity was perhaps underestimated. Vaccine-related CD4 TCRs covered spike, predominating at 160-218 and 743-854. All repertoire sampling was performed exclusively after the peak T cell response.

Trimming shortened V by 6 bases and J by 5 bases, and 7 bases separated the two germline ends. The CDR3 runs 11 residues. From germline, CDR1 is SGHAT and CDR2 FQNNGV. Sequencing used peripheral blood, obtained 28 days after the second AZD1222 dose. The TCR comes from an adult who received the AZD1222 COVID-19 vaccine. The V call is TRBV11-2, the J call TRBJ2-5; D remains ambiguous. The DNA of the CDR3 is TGTGCCAGCAGTCTAATGGAGACCCAGTACTTC. Translating gives CASSLMETQYF. The variable domain in full, with the rest retrieved from reference TRBV11-2 and TRBJ2-5, is EAGVAQSPRYKIIEKRQSVAFWCNPISGHATLYWYQQILGQGPKLLIQFQNNGVVDDSQLPKDRFSAERLKGVDSTLKIQPAKLEDSAVYLCASSLMETQYFGPGTRLLVL.